The 32 T cell receptor beta chains listed next were all sequenced from one sample in a study of T cells after yellow fever vaccination. TCRdb fed the 5' RACE reads into MiXCR, producing one record per CDR3 protein. This sample has approximately 580,000 distinct CDR3 sequences, with around 17% found just once. The source was PBMCs, collected about 5 days after the first yellow fever vaccination. These receptors were collected from a man aged 18 to 30 who received the YFV17D yellow fever vaccine.

The sample holds a few counts of this clonotype. This chain links TRBV20-1 with TRBJ2-7; the D is unclear. CDR3 length: 11 residues. Trimming took 0 bases from V and 6 from J, leaving 6 bases between them. Germline values: CDR1 DFQATT, CDR2 SNEGSKA (reference sequence). CDR3 residues: CSARDAGEQYF. The CDR3 bases are TGCAGTGCTAGAGATGCTGGCGAGCAGTACTTC.

This chain joins TRBV20-1 and TRBJ2-7, with D maybe TRBD2 (7 bases). The length of the CDR3 is 17 residues. V lost 0 bases to trimming and J lost 0 bases, with 18 bases between them. Germline V lookup: CDR1 DFQATT, CDR2 SNEGSKA (reference sequence). CDR3 sequence (DNA): TGCAGTGCTAGAGATCTGACGGGGGGCATTCCCTCCTACGAGCAGTACTTC. Its translation is CSARDLTGGIPSYEQYF.

J is TRBJ2-3 and V is TRBV7-2, with a weak D call TRBD1 (5 bases). Germline V gene sequence: CDR1 SGHTA, CDR2 FQGNSA. The CDR3 consists of 15 residues. Trimming took 3 bases from V and 5 from J, leaving 15 bases between them. DNA of the CDR3: TGTGCCAGCAGCTTGGACCGTGGGGCGAAAGATACGCAGTATTTT. Protein: CASSLDRGAKDTQYF.

V is TRBV7-3 and J is TRBJ2-1; 13 bases match TRBD2. The germline V gene has CDR1 SGHTA and CDR2 FQGTGA. The junction had 9 bases not matched to a gene; V was cut back by 2 bases and J by 5 bases. CDR3 length: 18 residues. In DNA form, the CDR3 reads TGTGCCAGCAGCTTACGCCCCCCGACTAGCGGGGGGCACAATGAGCAGTTCTTC. This codes for CASSLRPPTSGGHNEQFF.

This clonotype was seen ten or more times. The gene calls are TRBV6-5 and TRBJ2-3; 7 bases are a match to TRBD2. The germline V gene has CDR1 MNHEY and CDR2 SVGAGI. The junction had 11 bases not matched to a gene; V was cut back by 3 bases and J by 5 bases. This CDR3 is 16 amino acids long. For the CDR3, the DNA is TGTGCCAGCAGTTATCAGGGTGGGAGGGGACGAGATACGCAGTATTTT. Amino acid sequence: CASSYQGGRGRDTQYF.

This clonotype has just a few counts. V usage is TRBV7-2 and J usage is TRBJ1-5; D is possibly TRBD1 (6 bases). This CDR3 has 12 residues. CDR1 SGHTA and CDR2 FQGNSA come from the germline V gene. The germline V and J ends were trimmed by 5 bases and 8 bases, with 10 bases remaining between them. Here the CDR3 reads CASSRPGEPQHF. The CDR3 DNA is TGTGCCAGCAGCCGCCCAGGGGAGCCCCAGCATTTT.

A few counts support this clonotype. The V call is TRBV7-8, the J call TRBJ2-5; D is perhaps TRBD2 (6 bases). This CDR3 is built from 17 residues. V was shortened by 1 base and J by 7 bases, with 22 bases between the two germline ends. Germline lookup yields CDR1 SGHVS and CDR2 FQNEAQ. Here the CDR3 DNA reads TGTGCCAGCAGCTTAGATCTACTAGCCCGCGGCGAAGGGACCCAGTACTTC. Its protein is CASSLDLLARGEGTQYF.

This chain uses TRBV11-2 with TRBJ2-6; 8 bases match TRBD1. The CDR3 covers 18 residues. The germline V gene has CDR1 SGHAT and CDR2 FQNNGV. Germline trimming cut 1 base from V and 0 bases from J; bases unmatched to any gene: 5. CDR3 nucleotides: TGTGCCAGCAGCTTAGTAGGACAGGGATCCTCTGGGGCCAACGTCCTGACTTTC. This translates into CASSLVGQGSSGANVLTF.

The CDR3, as DNA: TGTGCCACCGATCATGGACTTCAAGAGACCCAGTACTTC. Its protein is CATDHGLQETQYF. The chain employs TRBV24-1 and TRBJ2-5; D possibly corresponds to TRBD2 (5 bases). CDR1 is KGHDR and CDR2 is SFDVKD in the germline V gene. This CDR3 spans 13 amino acids. The V end lost 9 bases, the J end lost 2 bases, and 12 bases lay between the germline ends.

This chain joins TRBV27 and TRBJ2-1; D is unresolved. This CDR3 is built from 15 residues. Looked up from germline, CDR1 is MNHEY and CDR2 is SMNVEV (reference sequence). The germline V and J ends were trimmed by 5 bases and 1 base, with 12 bases remaining between them. The CDR3 here is CASSPFDGSYNEQFF. The CDR3 bases are TGTGCCAGCAGTCCGTTCGACGGTTCCTACAATGAGCAGTTCTTC.

The gene calls are TRBV6-2 or TRBV6-3 and TRBJ2-3; no clear D. This CDR3 contains 16 residues. Germline CDR1 and CDR2: MNHEY and SVGEGT. The V gene lost 2 bases and the J gene lost 2 bases, with 14 bases spanning the gap. The CDR3 spells CASSYAALDPTDTQYF. CDR3 nucleotide sequence: TGTGCCAGCAGTTACGCAGCTCTGGACCCCACAGATACGCAGTATTTT.

The table lists this clonotype with a few counts. V gene TRBV5-1 combines with J gene TRBJ2-5, with TRBD2 matching 7 bases. Germline assignment: CDR1 SGHRS and CDR2 YFSETQ. J was trimmed by 4 bases and V by 4 bases; bases with no gene match: 10. The CDR3 is made up of 15 amino acids. The CDR3 spells CASSPHDVAGETQYF. The CDR3 DNA reads TGCGCCAGCAGCCCACATGATGTAGCGGGAGAGACCCAGTACTTC.

This clonotype was seen only a few times. This chain links TRBV2 with TRBJ2-7; a possible D gene is TRBD2 (6 bases). Trimming left V 6 bases short and J 2 bases short, with 17 bases between. Germline V gene data show CDR1 as SNHLY and CDR2 as FYNNEI. The CDR3 has 15 residues. This CDR3 reads CASSDPGLRTYEQYF. For the CDR3, the DNA is TGTGCCAGCAGCGACCCGGGACTGAGGACCTACGAGCAGTACTTC.

The rearrangement uses TRBV20-1 and TRBJ1-1, with D possibly matching TRBD1 (6 bases). Germline lookup yields CDR1 DFQATT and CDR2 SNEGSKA (reference sequence). The CDR3 consists of 12 residues. CDR3 coding DNA: TGCACTACAGGGTCCCCGAACACTGAAGCTTTCTTT. Residues: CTTGSPNTEAFF.

This clonotype was seen many times. The chain couples TRBV6-1 to TRBJ1-6; D is possibly TRBD1 (5 bases). Germline assignment: CDR1 MNHNS and CDR2 SASEGT. The CDR3 is 14 amino acids. V lost 9 bases and J lost 0, with 9 bases in between. Written as DNA, the CDR3 is TGTGCCAGTTCAGGGAGCTCCTATAATTCACCCCTCCACTTT. This encodes CASSGSSYNSPLHF.

This CDR3 is CASGARTESYEQYF. The CDR3 bases are TGTGCCAGCGGAGCCCGGACGGAGTCCTACGAGCAGTACTTC. The V and J genes are TRBV6-1 and TRBJ2-7; D is ambiguous. The germline V gene has CDR1 MNHNS and CDR2 SASEGT. The CDR3 runs 14 residues. The V end lost 8 bases, the J end lost 1 base, and 15 bases lay between the germline ends.

This clonotype was counted between two and nine times. This rearrangement joins TRBV6-2 or TRBV6-3 to TRBJ2-2; a possible D gene is TRBD1 (6 bases). Trimming left V 0 bases short and J 6 bases short, with 20 bases between. Germline CDR1 and CDR2: MNHEY and SVGEGT. The CDR3 is made up of 18 amino acids. CDR3 DNA: TGTGCCAGCAGTTACTCAATGGACAGATCCCACAGAGCCGGGGAGCTGTTTTTT. Translation: CASSYSMDRSHRAGELFF.

This clonotype turned up a few times. The chain carries TRBV7-2 and TRBJ2-5; TRBD1 or TRBD2 may be the D gene (6 bases each). The V gene lost 2 bases and the J gene lost 5 bases, with 12 bases spanning the gap. The CDR3 has 14 amino acids. CDR1 SGHTA and CDR2 FQGNSA come from the germline V gene. CDR3 nucleotide sequence: TGTGCCAGCAGCTTAAGTAACGGGGGCGAGACCCAGTACTTC. It yields the protein CASSLSNGGETQYF.

This clonotype was counted once. V gene TRBV5-4 combines with J gene TRBJ2-1, with TRBD2 matching 7 bases. V lost 5 bases to trimming and J lost 8 bases; unmatched junction nucleotides: 7. The CDR3 is made up of 13 amino acids. Germline V lookup: CDR1 SGHNT, CDR2 YYREEE (reference sequence). The CDR3 here is CASSGLAVDEQFF. The CDR3 bases are TGTGCCAGCAGTGGGCTAGCGGTCGATGAGCAGTTCTTC.

This clonotype was picked up a small number of times. The J gene is TRBJ2-2, the V gene TRBV12-3 or TRBV12-4; no clear D gene. The CDR3 length is 14 residues. The V gene lost 9 bases and the J gene lost 5 bases, with 16 bases spanning the gap. CDR3: CASAMDYWTGELFF. The CDR3 coding sequence is TGTGCCAGTGCTATGGATTATTGGACCGGGGAGCTGTTTTTT.

The genes are TRBV7-3 and TRBJ2-1; 8 bases fit TRBD2. CDR1 SGHTA and CDR2 FQGTGA come from the germline V gene. The CDR3 contains 13 residues. The V gene end was trimmed by 4 bases and the J gene end by 9 bases; junction bases not matched to a gene: 5. CDR3 sequence reads: CASSSQRGREQFF. In nucleotides, the CDR3 is TGTGCCAGCAGCTCCCAGCGGGGGCGTGAGCAGTTCTTC.

The V gene is TRBV9, the J gene TRBJ2-1; D is unclear. CDR3 size: 15 residues. The germline V and J ends were trimmed by 1 base and 0 bases, with 8 bases remaining between them. CDR1 and CDR2 (germline): SGDLS, YYNGEE. CDR3 loop: CASSVQINSYNEQFF. DNA for the CDR3: TGTGCCAGCAGCGTACAGATCAACTCCTACAATGAGCAGTTCTTC.

This clonotype was seen repeatedly, ten times or more. J is TRBJ2-7 and V is TRBV5-1, with D perhaps being TRBD1 or TRBD2 (5 bases each). Per germline, CDR1 SGHRS and CDR2 YFSETQ. Trimming shortened V by 0 bases and J by 1 base, and 14 bases separated the two germline ends. The CDR3 is made up of 16 amino acids. The CDR3 spells CASSLEGPTVSYEQYF. In DNA form, the CDR3 reads TGCGCCAGCAGCTTGGAGGGACCGACCGTGTCCTACGAGCAGTACTTC.

This clonotype was seen a handful of times. This chain uses TRBV11-2 with TRBJ2-1; D is possibly TRBD1 (6 bases). V was cut by 2 bases and J by 3 bases, with 14 bases left in between. Germline V lookup: CDR1 SGHAT, CDR2 FQNNGV. The CDR3 runs 16 residues. CDR3 sequence (DNA): TGTGCCAGCAGCTTAATCAGGGGTTTTTACTACAATGAGCAGTTCTTC. Protein sequence: CASSLIRGFYYNEQFF. The full variable domain, its missing parts supplied by reference TRBV11-2 and TRBJ2-1, is EAGVAQSPRYKIIEKRQSVAFWCNPISGHATLYWYQQILGQGPKLLIQFQNNGVVDDSQLPKDRFSAERLKGVDSTLKIQPAKLEDSAVYLCASSLIRGFYYNEQFFGPGTRLTVL.

This clonotype was counted many times. The chain is built from TRBV12-3 or TRBV12-4 and TRBJ2-3; D not certain. Trimming left V 6 bases short and J 5 bases short, with 21 bases between. CDR3 length: 16 residues. CDR3 sequence reads: CASSRGADDWGDTQYF. The CDR3 bases are TGTGCCAGCAGCCGCGGCGCGGACGACTGGGGAGATACGCAGTATTTT.

This clonotype was seen repeatedly, ten times or more. The chain couples TRBV10-3 to TRBJ2-5; D possibly matches TRBD1 or TRBD2 (6 bases each). Germline CDR1 reads ENHRY; CDR2 reads SYGVKD. V shed 9 bases and J shed 3 bases, with 14 bases lying between them. The CDR3 has 13 amino acids. In DNA, the CDR3 is TGTGCCATATCCGGGGGCGGAAAAGAGACCCAGTACTTC. It encodes CAISGGGKETQYF.

This clonotype was counted between two and nine times. J is TRBJ2-7 and V is TRBV7-8; possibly TRBD2 for D (6 bases). This CDR3 comprises 14 residues. From germline, CDR1 is SGHVS and CDR2 FQNEAQ. Between the trimmed V and J ends, which lost 5 bases and 5 bases, there was a span of 16 bases. For the CDR3, the DNA is TGTGCCAGCAGCCAATCCGGGACTCGCCACGAGCAGTACGTC. Its translation: CASSQSGTRHEQYV.

Only a few counts were recorded for this clonotype. The rearrangement uses TRBV5-1 and TRBJ2-1, with D hard to call. Germline CDR1 and CDR2: SGHRS and YFSETQ. Trimming took off 1 base at V and 8 bases at J, with 10 bases between the two ends. This CDR3 is built from 13 residues. CDR3: CASSLMGSDEQFF. The DNA for the CDR3 is TGCGCCAGCAGCTTGATGGGGTCCGATGAGCAGTTCTTC. Complete variable domain (other parts from reference TRBV5-1 and TRBJ2-1): KAGVTQTPRYLIKTRGQQVTLSCSPISGHRSVSWYQQTPGQGLQFLFEYFSETQRNKGNFPGRFSGRQFSNSRSEMNVSTLELGDSALYLCASSLMGSDEQFFGPGTRLTVL.

The rearrangement joins TRBV3-1 to TRBJ1-1, with TRBD1 as a possible D gene (6 bases). Germline loops: CDR1 LGHDT, CDR2 YNNKEL (reference sequence). The CDR3 runs 15 residues. The V and J ends lost 2 bases and 4 bases respectively, with 14 bases between them. CDR3: CASSQTQGPSTEAFF. CDR3 DNA sequence: TGTGCCAGCAGCCAAACACAGGGCCCGAGCACTGAAGCTTTCTTT.

The chain joins TRBV19 to TRBJ2-1; no definite D call. Germline V CDR1 and CDR2: LNHDA, SQIVND (reference sequence). The ends were cut back, 2 bases at V and 0 bases at J, with 11 bases in the middle. This CDR3 comprises 16 residues. This CDR3 reads CASSIRSSSSYNEQFF. CDR3 nucleotide sequence: TGTGCCAGTAGTATACGGTCCTCCAGCTCCTACAATGAGCAGTTCTTC.

In its sample, this clonotype was seen a few times. The CDR3: CASSPQTFSPLHF. CDR3 coding DNA: TGTGCCAGCAGTCCACAGACTTTTTCACCCCTCCACTTT. The genes are TRBV12-3 or TRBV12-4 and TRBJ1-6, with D unclear. Trimming took 5 bases from V and 9 from J, leaving 11 bases between them. This CDR3 has 13 residues.

The chain carries TRBV27 and TRBJ2-7, with 11 bases aligning to TRBD2. Trimming removed 0 bases from V and 12 bases from J; junction bases left unmatched: 10. The V gene's germline CDR1 is MNHEY and CDR2 SMNVEV (reference sequence). This CDR3 is built from 15 residues. In DNA, the CDR3 is TGTGCCAGCAGTTTATCGGGGACTAGCGGAGAAGTCCGGTACTTC. Translation gives CASSLSGTSGEVRYF.